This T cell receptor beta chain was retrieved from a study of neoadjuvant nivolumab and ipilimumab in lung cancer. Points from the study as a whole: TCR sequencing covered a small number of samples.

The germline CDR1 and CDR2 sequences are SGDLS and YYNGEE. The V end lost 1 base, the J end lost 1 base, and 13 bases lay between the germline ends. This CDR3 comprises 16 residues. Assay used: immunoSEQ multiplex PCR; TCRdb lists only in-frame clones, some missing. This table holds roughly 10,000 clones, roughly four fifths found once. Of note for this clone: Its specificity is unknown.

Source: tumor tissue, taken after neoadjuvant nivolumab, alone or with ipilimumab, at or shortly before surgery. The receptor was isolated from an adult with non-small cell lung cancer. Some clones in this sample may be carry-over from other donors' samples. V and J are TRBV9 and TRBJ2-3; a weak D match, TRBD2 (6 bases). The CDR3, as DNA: TGTGCCAGCAGCGTACTTGCGGGGTCTGGCACAGATACGCAGTATTTT. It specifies CASSVLAGSGTDTQYF.